The entry that follows covers one T cell receptor (beta chain) sequence. With V trimmed by 3 bases and J by 3 bases, 5 bases remained unmatched. The CDR3 sequence is 15 residues long. From germline, CDR1 is MDHEN and CDR2 SYDVKM. This sample was included in a study of blood T cell repertoires in COVID-19. The table came from immunoSEQ multiplex PCR; TCRdb's copy has only in-frame clones and leaves some out. This table has a few hundred thousand clones, more than 90% appearing once. The genes are TRBV28 and TRBJ2-7, with 10 bases identical to TRBD2. Sequencing was carried out using peripheral blood. This clonotype was obtained from a person aged 18-35 years with COVID-19, enrolled during active disease. CDR3 amino acids: CASSFGLAGVYEQYF. In nucleotides, the CDR3 is TGTGCCAGCAGTTTTGGTCTAGCGGGAGTCTACGAGCAGTACTTC.